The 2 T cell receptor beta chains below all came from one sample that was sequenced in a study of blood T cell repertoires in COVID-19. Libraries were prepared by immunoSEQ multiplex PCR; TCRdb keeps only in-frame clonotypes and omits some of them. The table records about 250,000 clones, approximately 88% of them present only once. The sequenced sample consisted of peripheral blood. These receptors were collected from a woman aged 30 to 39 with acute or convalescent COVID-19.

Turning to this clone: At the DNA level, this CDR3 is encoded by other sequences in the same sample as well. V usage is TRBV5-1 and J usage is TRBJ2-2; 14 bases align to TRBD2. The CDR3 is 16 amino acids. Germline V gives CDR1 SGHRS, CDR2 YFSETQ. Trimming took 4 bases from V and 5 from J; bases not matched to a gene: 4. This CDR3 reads CASSAGLAGGTGELFF. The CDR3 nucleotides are TGCGCCAGCAGCGCCGGACTAGCGGGAGGTACCGGGGAGCTGTTTTTT.

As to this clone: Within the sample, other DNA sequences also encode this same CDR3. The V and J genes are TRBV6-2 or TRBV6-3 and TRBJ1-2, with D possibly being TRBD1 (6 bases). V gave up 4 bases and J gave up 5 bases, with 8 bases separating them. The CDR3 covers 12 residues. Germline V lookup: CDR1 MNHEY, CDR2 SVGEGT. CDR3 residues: CASSSTGYGYTF. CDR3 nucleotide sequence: TGTGCCAGCAGTTCCACAGGGTATGGCTACACCTTC.